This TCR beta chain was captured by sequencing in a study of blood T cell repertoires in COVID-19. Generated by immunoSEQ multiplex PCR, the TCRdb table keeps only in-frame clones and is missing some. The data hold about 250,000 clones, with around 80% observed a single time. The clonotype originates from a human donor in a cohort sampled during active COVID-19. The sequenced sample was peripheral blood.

The CDR3 region is CASSADSSYNEQFF. In DNA form, the CDR3 reads TGTGCCAGCAGTGCCGATAGCTCCTACAATGAGCAGTTCTTC. V is TRBV2 and J is TRBJ2-1; D unclear. V was clipped by 4 bases and J by 0 bases, with 7 bases between them. The CDR3 has 14 residues. Germline CDR1 and CDR2: SNHLY and FYNNEI.